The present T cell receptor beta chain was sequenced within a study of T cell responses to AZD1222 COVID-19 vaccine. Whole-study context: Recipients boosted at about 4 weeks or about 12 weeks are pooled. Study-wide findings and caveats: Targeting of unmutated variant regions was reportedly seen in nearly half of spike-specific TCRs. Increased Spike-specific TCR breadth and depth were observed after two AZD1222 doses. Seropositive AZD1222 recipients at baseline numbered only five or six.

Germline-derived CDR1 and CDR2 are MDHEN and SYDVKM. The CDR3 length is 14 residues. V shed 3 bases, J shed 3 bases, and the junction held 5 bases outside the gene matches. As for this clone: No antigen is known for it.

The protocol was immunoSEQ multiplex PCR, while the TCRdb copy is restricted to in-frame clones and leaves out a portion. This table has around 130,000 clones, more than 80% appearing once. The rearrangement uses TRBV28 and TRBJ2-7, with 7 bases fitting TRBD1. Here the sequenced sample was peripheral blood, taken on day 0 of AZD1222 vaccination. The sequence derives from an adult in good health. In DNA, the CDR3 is TGTGCCAGCAGTTTGATAACAGGGGTCTACGAGCAGTACTTC. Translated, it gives CASSLITGVYEQYF.